This T cell receptor beta chain was captured in a study of T cells after somatic rescue of genetic block. The CDR3 loop spans 14 amino acids. CDR1 and CDR2 from the germline V gene are SGHNT and YYREEE (reference sequence). V dropped 0 bases and J dropped 7 bases, with 13 bases sitting between them. Sequencing used immunoSEQ multiplex PCR; TCRdb keeps in-frame clones, though not all of them. The table shows under 150,000 clones, with about nine tenths occurring only once. V is TRBV5-4 and J is TRBJ1-2, with no clear D. The source material was peripheral blood mononuclear cells (PBMCs). The origin of this receptor is a woman between 18 and 29 years old. The CDR3 DNA reads as TGTGCCAGCAGCTTGGTCGGTGTTTTGGGTGGCTACACCTTC. Protein: CASSLVGVLGGYTF.